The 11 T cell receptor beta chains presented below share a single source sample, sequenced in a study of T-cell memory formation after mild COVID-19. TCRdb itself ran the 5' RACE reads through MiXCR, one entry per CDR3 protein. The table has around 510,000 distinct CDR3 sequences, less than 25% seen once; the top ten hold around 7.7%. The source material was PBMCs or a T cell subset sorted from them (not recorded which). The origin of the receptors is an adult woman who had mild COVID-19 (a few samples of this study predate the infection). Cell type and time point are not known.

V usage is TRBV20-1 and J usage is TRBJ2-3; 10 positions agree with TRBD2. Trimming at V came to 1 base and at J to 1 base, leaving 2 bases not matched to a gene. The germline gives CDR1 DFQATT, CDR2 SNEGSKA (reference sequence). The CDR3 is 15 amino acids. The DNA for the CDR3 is TGCAGTGCTAGAGCGGGGACTAGCGGCACAGATACGCAGTATTTT. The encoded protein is CSARAGTSGTDTQYF.

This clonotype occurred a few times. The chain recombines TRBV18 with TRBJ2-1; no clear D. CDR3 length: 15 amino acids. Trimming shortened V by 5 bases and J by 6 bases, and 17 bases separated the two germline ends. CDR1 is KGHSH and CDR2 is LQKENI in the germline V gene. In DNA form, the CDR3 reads TGTGCCAGCTCATCGGGCCTGGAGCAAGGCAATGAGCAGTTCTTC. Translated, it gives CASSSGLEQGNEQFF.

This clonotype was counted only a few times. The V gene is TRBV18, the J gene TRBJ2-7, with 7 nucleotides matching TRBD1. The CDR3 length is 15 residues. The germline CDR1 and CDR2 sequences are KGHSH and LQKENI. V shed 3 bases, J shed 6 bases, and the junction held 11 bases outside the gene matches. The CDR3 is CASSPQTGSGLEQYF. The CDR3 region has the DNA TGTGCCAGCTCACCCCAGACAGGGTCCGGGCTCGAGCAGTACTTC.

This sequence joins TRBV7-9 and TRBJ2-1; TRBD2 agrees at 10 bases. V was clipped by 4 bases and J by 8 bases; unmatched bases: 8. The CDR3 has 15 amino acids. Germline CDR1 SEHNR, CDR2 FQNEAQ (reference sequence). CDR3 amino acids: CASSSVAGGGDEQFF. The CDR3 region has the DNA TGTGCCAGCAGCTCTGTAGCGGGAGGCGGCGATGAGCAGTTCTTC.

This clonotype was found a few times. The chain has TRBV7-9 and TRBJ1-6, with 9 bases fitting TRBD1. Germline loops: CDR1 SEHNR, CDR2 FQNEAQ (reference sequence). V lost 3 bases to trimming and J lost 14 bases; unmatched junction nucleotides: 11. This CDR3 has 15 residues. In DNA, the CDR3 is TGTGCCAGCAGCTTCGCCGGGACAGGGCTCCTATCCCTCCACTTT. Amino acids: CASSFAGTGLLSLHF.

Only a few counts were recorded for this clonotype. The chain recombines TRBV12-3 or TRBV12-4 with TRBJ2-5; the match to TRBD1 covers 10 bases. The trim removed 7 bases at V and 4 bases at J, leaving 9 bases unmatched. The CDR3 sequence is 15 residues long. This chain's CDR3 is CASTKTGGSGETQYF. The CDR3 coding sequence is TGTGCCAGCACGAAGACAGGGGGCTCAGGAGAGACCCAGTACTTC.

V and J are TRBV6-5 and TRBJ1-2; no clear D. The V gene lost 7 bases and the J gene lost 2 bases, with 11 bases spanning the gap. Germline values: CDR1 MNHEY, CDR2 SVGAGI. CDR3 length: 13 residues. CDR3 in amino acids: CASKGGWNYGYTF. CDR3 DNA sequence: TGTGCCAGCAAGGGTGGCTGGAACTATGGCTACACCTTC.

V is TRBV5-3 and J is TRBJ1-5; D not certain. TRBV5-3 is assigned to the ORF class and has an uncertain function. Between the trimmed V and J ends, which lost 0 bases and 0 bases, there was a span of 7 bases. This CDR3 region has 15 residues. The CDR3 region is CARSLAFYSNQPQHF. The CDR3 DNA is TGTGCCAGAAGCTTGGCGTTTTATAGCAATCAGCCCCAGCATTTT.

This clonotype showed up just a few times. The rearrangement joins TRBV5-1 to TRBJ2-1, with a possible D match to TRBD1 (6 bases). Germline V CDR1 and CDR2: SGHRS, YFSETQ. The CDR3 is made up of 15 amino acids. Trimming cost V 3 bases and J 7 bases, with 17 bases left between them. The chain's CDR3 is CASSSDRNSLNEQFF. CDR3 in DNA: TGCGCCAGCAGCTCAGACAGGAATTCCCTTAATGAGCAGTTCTTC.

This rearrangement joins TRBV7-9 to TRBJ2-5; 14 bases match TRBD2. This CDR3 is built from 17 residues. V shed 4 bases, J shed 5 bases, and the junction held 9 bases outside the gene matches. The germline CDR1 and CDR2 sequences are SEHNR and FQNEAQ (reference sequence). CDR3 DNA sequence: TGTGCCAGCAGCTCCGGACTAGCGGGAGGTGTGAGTGAGACCCAGTACTTC. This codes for CASSSGLAGGVSETQYF. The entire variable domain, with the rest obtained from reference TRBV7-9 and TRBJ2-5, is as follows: DTGVSQNPRHKITKRGQNVTFRCDPISEHNRLYWYRQTLGQGPEFLTYFQNEAQLEKSRLLSDRFSAERPKGSFSTLEIQRTEQGDSAMYLCASSSGLAGGVSETQYFGPGTRLLVL.

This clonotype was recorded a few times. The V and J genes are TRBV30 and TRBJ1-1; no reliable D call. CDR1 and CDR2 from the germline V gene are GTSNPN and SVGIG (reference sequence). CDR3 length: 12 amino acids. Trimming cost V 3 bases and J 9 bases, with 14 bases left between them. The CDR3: CAWSEWYPKAFF. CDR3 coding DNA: TGTGCCTGGAGCGAGTGGTACCCGAAAGCTTTCTTT.